Sequencing of this TCR beta chain was carried out in a study of cytomegalovirus exposure and HLA in healthy donors. The primer mix had 60 Vbeta and 13 Jbeta primers. Profiled with immunoSEQ multiplex PCR; TCRdb holds only in-frame clones, not every one. Of roughly 180,000 clones listed, roughly 77% were seen once; the top ten hold about 1.9%. This clone was detected only a few times. What was sequenced was PBMCs. This TCR was sampled from a woman in her 30s in good health and CMV-seronegative.

The CDR3 sequence: CASSLVIQGSNEQFF. CDR3 DNA sequence: TGCGCCAGCAGCTTGGTCATTCAGGGTTCCAATGAGCAGTTCTTC. The chain is built from TRBV5-1 and TRBJ2-1, with D possibly TRBD1 on 5 matching bases. This CDR3 spans 15 amino acids. In germline, CDR1 is SGHRS, CDR2 YFSETQ. V lost 0 bases and J 6 bases, leaving 13 bases between the germline ends.